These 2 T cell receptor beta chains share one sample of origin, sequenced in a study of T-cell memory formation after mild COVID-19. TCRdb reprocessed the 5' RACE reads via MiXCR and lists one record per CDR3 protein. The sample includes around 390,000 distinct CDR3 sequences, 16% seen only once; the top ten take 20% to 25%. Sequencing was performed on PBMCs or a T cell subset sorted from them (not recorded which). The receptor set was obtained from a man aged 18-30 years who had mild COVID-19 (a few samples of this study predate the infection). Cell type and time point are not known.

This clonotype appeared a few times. CDR3 coding DNA: TGTGCCAGCAGTGACCGGGCCGTGCGGACCCAGTACTTC. It codes for CASSDRAVRTQYF. The chain couples TRBV25-1 to TRBJ2-5; D is unclear. The CDR3 has 13 residues. In germline, CDR1 is MGHDK, CDR2 SYGVNS. The V and J ends lost 3 bases and 7 bases respectively, with 12 bases between them.

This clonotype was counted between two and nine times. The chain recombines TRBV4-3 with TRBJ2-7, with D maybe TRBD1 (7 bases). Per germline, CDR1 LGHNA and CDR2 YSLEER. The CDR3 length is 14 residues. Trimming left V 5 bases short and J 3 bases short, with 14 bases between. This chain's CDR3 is CASSAFRGDYEQYF. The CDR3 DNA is TGCGCCAGCAGCGCCTTCAGGGGGGACTACGAGCAGTACTTC.